Sequencing of this TCR beta chain was carried out in a study of OX40 agonist ivuxolimab in advanced cancers. In the study overall: Six ivuxolimab dose levels, 0.01 to 10 mg/kg, were given intravenously every 2 weeks. The study's findings and limits: The study observed clonal expansion of CD4+ and CD8+ blood T cells by week 6 at 0.1 to 3.0 mg/kg.

Sequenced by immunoSEQ multiplex PCR; TCRdb stores in-frame clones only, minus some. The sample holds 55,000 to 65,000 clones, about 89% seen once. To note about this clone: Its specificity is not known.

The germline gives CDR1 ENHRY, CDR2 SYGVKD. This CDR3 has 15 amino acids. The V segment lost 4 bases and the J segment 8 bases; nucleotides outside the gene matches: 7. This sequence joins TRBV10-3 and TRBJ2-1; 11 bases map to TRBD2. The source is an adult with an advanced solid tumor such as melanoma, head and neck, liver or kidney cancer. The input for sequencing was CD4+ or CD8+ T cells sorted from blood, taken in a trial of the OX40 agonist ivuxolimab. The DNA for the CDR3 is TGTGCCATCAGTGGTCTACTAGCGGGAGTCGATGAGCAGTTCTTC. It specifies CAISGLLAGVDEQFF.